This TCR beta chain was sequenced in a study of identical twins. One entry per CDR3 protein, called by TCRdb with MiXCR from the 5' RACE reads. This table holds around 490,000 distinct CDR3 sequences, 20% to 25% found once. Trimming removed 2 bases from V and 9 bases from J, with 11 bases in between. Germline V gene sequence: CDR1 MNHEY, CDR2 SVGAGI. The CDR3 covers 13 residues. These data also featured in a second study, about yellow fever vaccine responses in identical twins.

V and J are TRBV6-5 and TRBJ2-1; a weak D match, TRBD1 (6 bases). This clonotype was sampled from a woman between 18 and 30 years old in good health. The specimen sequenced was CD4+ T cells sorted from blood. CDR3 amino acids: CASSYKGGPEQFF. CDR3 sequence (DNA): TGTGCCAGCAGTTACAAAGGGGGACCTGAGCAGTTCTTC.